This TCR beta chain derives from a study of OX40 agonist ivuxolimab in advanced cancers. Method: immunoSEQ multiplex PCR; TCRdb's copy keeps in-frame clones and lacks some. The table has about 83,000 clones, 75% to 95% seen once. This clone was seen a handful of times. The receptor comes from an adult with an advanced solid tumor such as melanoma, head and neck, liver or kidney cancer. The material sequenced was CD4+ or CD8+ T cells sorted from blood, taken in a trial of the OX40 agonist ivuxolimab.

In DNA, the CDR3 is TGTGCCAGCAGTTTAAGTTGGGAGCCGTCACCCCTCCACTTT. Protein sequence: CASSLSWEPSPLHF. The chain combines TRBV28 with TRBJ1-6, with unresolved D. Germline assignment: CDR1 MDHEN and CDR2 SYDVKM. This CDR3 comprises 14 residues. Trimming took off 2 bases at V and 10 bases at J, with 12 bases between the two ends.